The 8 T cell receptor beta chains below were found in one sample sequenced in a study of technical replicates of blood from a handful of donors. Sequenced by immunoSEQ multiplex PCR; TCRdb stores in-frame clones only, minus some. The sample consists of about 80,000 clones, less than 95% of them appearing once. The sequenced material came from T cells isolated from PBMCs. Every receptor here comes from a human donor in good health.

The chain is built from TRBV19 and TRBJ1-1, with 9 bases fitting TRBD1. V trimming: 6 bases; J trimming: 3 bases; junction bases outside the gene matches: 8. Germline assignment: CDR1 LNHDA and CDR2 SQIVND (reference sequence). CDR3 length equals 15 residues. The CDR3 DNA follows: TGTGCCAGTAGAGGGGACAGGGAGCTCTACACTGAAGCTTTCTTT. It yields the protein CASRGDRELYTEAFF.

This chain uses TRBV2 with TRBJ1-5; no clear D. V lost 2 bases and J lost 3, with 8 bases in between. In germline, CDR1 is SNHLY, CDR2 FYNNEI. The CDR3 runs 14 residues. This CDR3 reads CASSEIRNNQPQHF. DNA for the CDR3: TGTGCCAGCAGTGAAATCCGTAACAATCAGCCCCAGCATTTT.

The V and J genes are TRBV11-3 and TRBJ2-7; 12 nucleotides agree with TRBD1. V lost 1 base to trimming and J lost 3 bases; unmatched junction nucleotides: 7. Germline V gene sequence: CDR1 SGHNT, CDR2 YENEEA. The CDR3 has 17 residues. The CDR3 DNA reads TGTGCCAGCAGCTTAGTTACCGGGACAGGGGGCTTCTACGAGCAGTACTTC. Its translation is CASSLVTGTGGFYEQYF.

As DNA, the CDR3 is TGTGCCAGCAGCTTGGAGGGACAGGGGGACATTCAGTACTTC. Amino acid sequence: CASSLEGQGDIQYF. The rearrangement joins TRBV5-4 to TRBJ2-4; TRBD1 matches at 11 bases. Trimming took 0 bases from V and 8 from J; bases not matched to a gene: 1. The CDR3 contains 14 residues. Germline loops: CDR1 SGHNT, CDR2 YYREEE (reference sequence).

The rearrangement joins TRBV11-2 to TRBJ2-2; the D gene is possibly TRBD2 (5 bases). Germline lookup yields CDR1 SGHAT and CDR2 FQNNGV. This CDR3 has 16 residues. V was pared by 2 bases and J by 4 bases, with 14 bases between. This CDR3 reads CASSLSGRAATGELFF. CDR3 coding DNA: TGTGCCAGCAGCTTATCGGGAAGGGCAGCCACCGGGGAGCTGTTTTTT.

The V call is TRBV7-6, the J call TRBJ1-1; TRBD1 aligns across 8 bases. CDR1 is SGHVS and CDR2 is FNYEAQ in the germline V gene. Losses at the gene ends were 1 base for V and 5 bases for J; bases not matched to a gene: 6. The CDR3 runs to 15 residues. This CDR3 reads CASSLEGQGLTEAFF. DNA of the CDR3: TGTGCCAGCAGCTTAGAAGGACAGGGCCTGACTGAAGCTTTCTTT. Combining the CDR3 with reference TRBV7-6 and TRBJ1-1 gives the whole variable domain GAGVSQSPRYKVTKRGQDVALRCDPISGHVSLYWYRQALGQGPEFLTYFNYEAQQDKSGLPNDRFSAERPEGSISTLTIQRTEQRDSAMYRCASSLEGQGLTEAFFGQGTRLTVV.

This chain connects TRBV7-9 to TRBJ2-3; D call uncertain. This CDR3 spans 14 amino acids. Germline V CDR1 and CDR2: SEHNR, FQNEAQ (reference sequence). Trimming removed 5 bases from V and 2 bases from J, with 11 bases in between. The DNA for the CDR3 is TGTGCCAGCAGCGACGCAACTACCACAGATACGCAGTATTTT. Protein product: CASSDATTTDTQYF.

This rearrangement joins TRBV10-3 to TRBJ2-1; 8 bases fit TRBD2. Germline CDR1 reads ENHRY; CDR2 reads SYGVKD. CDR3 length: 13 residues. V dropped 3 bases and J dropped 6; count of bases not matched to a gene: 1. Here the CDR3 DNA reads TGTGCCATCAGTGACACTAGCGGCAATGAGCAGTTCTTC. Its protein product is CAISDTSGNEQFF.